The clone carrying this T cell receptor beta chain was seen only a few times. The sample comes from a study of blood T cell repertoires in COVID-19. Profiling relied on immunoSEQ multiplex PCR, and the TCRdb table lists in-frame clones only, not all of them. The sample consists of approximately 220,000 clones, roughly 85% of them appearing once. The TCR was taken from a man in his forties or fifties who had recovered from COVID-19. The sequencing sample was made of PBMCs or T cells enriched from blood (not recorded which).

CDR3 sequence reads: CASSHHSSYEQYF. CDR3 DNA sequence: TGTGCCAGCAGTCACCACTCCTCCTACGAGCAGTACTTC. The V gene is TRBV6-5, the J gene TRBJ2-7; D gene unclear. The CDR3 contains 13 residues. Trimming removed 5 bases at V and 0 bases at J, with 8 bases between. Looked up from germline, CDR1 is MNHEY and CDR2 is SVGAGI.